This T cell receptor (beta chain) was sequenced in a study of T-cell reconstitution after alpha-beta-depleted transplantation in children. Preparation of the TCRbeta library involved a method that used unique molecular identifiers. TCRdb analysed the PCR reads with MiXCR anew, one entry per CDR3 protein. The sample consists of 200,000 to 250,000 distinct CDR3 sequences, around 8.9% of them appearing once. This receptor was identified in a human donor who donated a stem cell graft to a child with SCID. The sequences come from PBMCs from the stem cell graft donor, collected from the stem cell graft.

The DNA for the CDR3 is TGCGCCAGCAGCTTGTCGTGGACAGGGGATGAAAAACTGTTTTTT. Protein sequence: CASSLSWTGDEKLFF. This chain uses TRBV5-1 with TRBJ1-4; TRBD1 matches at 9 bases. V trimming: 1 base; J trimming: 6 bases; junction bases outside the gene matches: 4. The CDR3 length is 15 residues. Germline V CDR1 and CDR2: SGHRS, YFSETQ.